This T cell receptor beta chain was recorded in a study of control samples from healthy donors and cancer patients. This table comes from immunoSEQ multiplex PCR, and its TCRdb copy is limited to in-frame clones, with some not included. The table shows about 140,000 clones, with 88% occurring only once. In its sample, this clone ranks as medium-sized. CDR1 is LNHDA, CDR2 SQIVND, per germline (reference sequence). After removal of 6 bases from V and 7 bases from J, the junction contained 11 bases not matched to a gene. The CDR3 length is 16 residues. This sequence originates from a woman in her 30s in good health. The chain joins TRBV19 to TRBJ1-4; 10 bases are a match to TRBD1. The sequenced sample was blood. The CDR3 DNA follows: TGTGCCAGTAGCGGTAAACCGGGACAGGGGACTGAAAAACTGTTTTTT. Protein product: CASSGKPGQGTEKLFF.